These 24 T cell receptor beta chains were all obtained from the same sample, sequenced in a study of sequential checkpoint blockade in melanoma. Measured with immunoSEQ multiplex PCR; TCRdb has only the in-frame clones, and not every one. Here the sample spans about 6,100 clones, roughly a quarter being singletons. The treatment was: randomized to nivolumab then ipilimumab (arm A) or the reverse (arm B). Sequencing was performed on tumor tissue (inferred from file names), taken from a patient given nivolumab and ipilimumab in sequence. The receptors derive from a human donor with melanoma.

This chain links TRBV10-2 with TRBJ2-3; perhaps TRBD2 as D (6 bases). The CDR3 is made up of 21 amino acids. CDR1 WSHSY and CDR2 SAAADI come from the germline V gene. V lost 6 bases and J lost 1, with 32 bases in between. As DNA, the CDR3 is TGCGCCAGCAGAGACCCTCGCGGTAGCGGCTTAACCGAGAGGTGCACAGATACGCAGTATTTT. It yields the protein CASRDPRGSGLTERCTDTQYF.

This clone was observed a handful of times. J is TRBJ2-1 and V is TRBV6-8; the match to TRBD2 covers 9 bases. Losses at the gene ends were 7 bases for V and 3 bases for J; bases not matched to a gene: 4. The germline V gene has CDR1 MNHGY and CDR2 SAAAGT. CDR3 size: 14 residues. The CDR3 loop is CASTEAGGYNEQFF. CDR3 coding DNA: TGTGCCAGCACGGAAGCGGGAGGCTACAATGAGCAGTTCTTC.

The rearrangement links TRBV18 to TRBJ2-1, with D possibly TRBD2 on 6 matching bases. Germline V gene lookup returns CDR1 KGHSH and CDR2 LQKENI. This CDR3 has 15 residues. Between the trimmed V and J ends, which lost 1 base and 6 bases, there was a span of 13 bases. This CDR3 is CASSPLAGYGNEQFF. As DNA, the CDR3 is TGTGCCAGCTCACCACTGGCGGGATATGGCAATGAGCAGTTCTTC.

V is TRBV6-8 and J is TRBJ2-7; D is possibly TRBD1 (6 bases). Trimming took 2 bases from V and 6 from J, leaving 8 bases between them. Germline V gene data show CDR1 as MNHGY and CDR2 as SAAAGT. The CDR3 runs 12 residues. The CDR3 protein is CASSYRGIEQYF. The CDR3 DNA is TGTGCCAGCAGTTACAGGGGGATCGAGCAGTACTTC.

This clone has at least ten counts. The chain joins TRBV11-3 to TRBJ1-4; D uncertain. Germline-derived CDR1 and CDR2 are SGHNT and YENEEA. V lost 5 bases, J lost 5 bases, and 12 bases lay in between. The CDR3 runs 14 residues. CDR3: CASSPSWRNEKLFF. The CDR3 nucleotides read TGTGCCAGCAGCCCGAGCTGGCGCAATGAAAAACTGTTTTTT.

V and J are TRBV28 and TRBJ2-1; tentatively, D is TRBD1 (5 bases). Trimming stripped 8 bases from V and 0 bases from J, with 11 bases between. CDR1 is MDHEN, CDR2 SYDVKM, per germline. The CDR3 is 14 residues long. CDR3 sequence (DNA): TGTGCCAGCTTTAGACAGCCCTCCTACAATGAGCAGTTCTTC. Translation gives CASFRQPSYNEQFF.

The chain joins TRBV19 to TRBJ2-1, with D perhaps matching TRBD1 (6 bases). V gave up 1 base and J gave up 2 bases, with 12 bases separating them. Germline CDR1 is LNHDA and CDR2 is SQIVND (reference sequence). The CDR3 covers 16 residues. In nucleotides, the CDR3 is TGTGCCAGTAGTATAGGTTGGGGGACAACCTACAATGAGCAGTTCTTC. This sequence encodes CASSIGWGTTYNEQFF.

The rearrangement uses TRBV29-1 and TRBJ2-3; either TRBD1 or TRBD2 may supply D (6 bases each). Trimming took 1 base from V and 4 from J, leaving 12 bases between them. Per germline, CDR1 SQVTM and CDR2 ANQGSEA. The CDR3 consists of 14 residues. CDR3 bases: TGCAGCGTTGAAGGGGGGCCGGGAGCAGATACGCAGTATTTT. Residues: CSVEGGPGADTQYF.

V gene TRBV30 combines with J gene TRBJ2-7; TRBD2 agrees at 10 bases. V gave up 3 bases and J gave up 2 bases; unmatched junction bases: 4. The CDR3 has 14 residues. Per germline, CDR1 GTSNPN and CDR2 SVGIG (reference sequence). The CDR3 loop reads CAWSLAGAAYEQYF. The CDR3, as DNA: TGTGCCTGGAGCCTAGCGGGAGCTGCCTACGAGCAGTACTTC.

The chain couples TRBV28 to TRBJ2-7, with 14 bases identical to TRBD2. Germline values: CDR1 MDHEN, CDR2 SYDVKM. V lost 7 bases, J lost 2 bases, and 16 bases stayed unmatched. The CDR3 contains 19 residues. This CDR3 is CASKGQPGLAGATTYEQYF. CDR3 nucleotides: TGTGCCAGCAAAGGACAGCCGGGACTAGCGGGAGCCACCACCTACGAGCAGTACTTC. The variable domain in full, completed from reference TRBV28 and TRBJ2-7, reads DVKVTQSSRYLVKRTGEKVFLECVQDMDHENMFWYRQDPGLGLRLIYFSYDVKMKEKGDIPEGYSVSREKKERFSLILESASTNQTSMYLCASKGQPGLAGATTYEQYFGPGTRLTVT.

This sequence joins TRBV6-8 and TRBJ2-1; D is perhaps TRBD2 (6 bases). Germline-derived CDR1 and CDR2 are MNHGY and SAAAGT. This CDR3 contains 14 residues. Trimming removed 2 bases from V and 8 bases from J, with 13 bases in between. The CDR3 region has the DNA TGTGCCAGCAGTTACGGGAACCTAGCGCATGAGCAGTTCTTC. This translates into CASSYGNLAHEQFF.

This clone was seen a few times. The CDR3 protein is CASSRTSGRPYNEQFF. CDR3 nucleotide sequence: TGTGCCAGCAGCCGGACTAGCGGGAGGCCTTACAATGAGCAGTTCTTC. V usage is TRBV6-8 and J usage is TRBJ2-1, with 14 bases lining up with TRBD2. The CDR3 spans 16 residues. Germline trimming cut 6 bases from V and 4 bases from J; bases unmatched to any gene: 5. Per germline, CDR1 MNHGY and CDR2 SAAAGT.

This sequence joins TRBV19 and TRBJ2-1; TRBD2 might be the D (6 bases). The CDR3 extends over 12 amino acids. V shed 4 bases and J shed 8 bases, with 9 bases lying between them. Germline V gene lookup returns CDR1 LNHDA and CDR2 SQIVND (reference sequence). CDR3: CASSTSGDEQFF. CDR3 DNA: TGTGCCAGTAGTACGTCGGGGGATGAGCAGTTCTTC.

This sequence joins TRBV29-1 and TRBJ1-1; TRBD1 is a possible D gene (5 bases). This CDR3 has 14 amino acids. The V gene's germline CDR1 is SQVTM and CDR2 ANQGSEA. Trimming stripped 7 bases from V and 4 bases from J, with 19 bases between. The CDR3 DNA is TGCAGCGCCCGCCCCGGGACTTGGGGCACTGAAGCTTTCTTT. Translating it yields CSARPGTWGTEAFF.

Concerning this clone: An end of the junction does not agree with germline; a read error may underlie this. The V gene is TRBV19, the J gene TRBJ2-5; 8 positions agree with TRBD2. The CDR3 has 16 amino acids. Germline V gene sequence: CDR1 LNHDA, CDR2 SQIVND (reference sequence). The CDR3 coding sequence is TGTGCCAGTACCCAACCGGGGCTAGCGGGCCAAGGGACCCAGTACTTC. Its translation is CASTQPGLAGQGTQYF. Drawing the rest from reference TRBV19 and TRBJ2-5, the complete variable domain is DGGITQSPKYLFRKEGQNVTLSCEQNLNHDAMYWYRQDPGQGLRLIYYSQIVNDFQKGDIAEGYSVSREKKESFPLTVTSAQKNPTAFYLCASTQPGLAGQGTQYFGPGTRLLVL.

Comment on this clone: Germline is not matched at one junction end, which may reflect a read error. CDR3 region: CASSPGQGTFF. The DNA for the CDR3 is TGTGCCAGCAGTCCGGGACAGGGGACATTCTTC. The J gene is TRBJ2-7, the V gene TRBV6-7; 10 bases match TRBD1. TRBV6-7 is treated as an ORF (open reading frame) with a function not yet certain. This CDR3 is built from 11 residues.

The chain couples TRBV18 to TRBJ2-6, with D tentatively TRBD1 or TRBD2 (5 bases each). The germline V gene has CDR1 KGHSH and CDR2 LQKENI. There are 18 residues in the CDR3. Trimming cost V 6 bases and J 1 base, with 19 bases left between them. Written as DNA, the CDR3 is TGTGCCAGCTCCCCCCCGGGACGGGCCCTATCTGGGGCCAACGTCCTGACTTTC. It encodes CASSPPGRALSGANVLTF.

This sequence joins TRBV5-1 and TRBJ2-3; 10 bases map to TRBD2. V dropped 4 bases and J dropped 4; count of bases not matched to a gene: 6. The CDR3 consists of 15 residues. Looked up from germline, CDR1 is SGHRS and CDR2 is YFSETQ. Here the CDR3 DNA reads TGCGCCAGCAGCCTGGGACTAGCGAGCCCAGATACGCAGTATTTT. Protein sequence: CASSLGLASPDTQYF.

In its sample, this clone was seen a few times. V and J are TRBV4-1 and TRBJ2-7, with D possibly TRBD1 on 6 matching bases. Germline CDR1 MGHRA, CDR2 YSYEKL. With 3 bases removed from V and 0 bases from J, the gap between germline ends came to 15 bases. The CDR3 runs 16 residues. CDR3 sequence reads: CASSHRQDSSSYEQYF. CDR3 coding DNA: TGCGCCAGCAGCCATCGACAGGACTCTAGCTCCTACGAGCAGTACTTC.

About this clone: Its ends do not fully match the called genes, so a read error is possible. One or more nucleotides could not be called with certainty, so the encoded amino acid is given as X. This sequence joins TRBV5-1 and TRBJ1-4; TRBD1 agrees at 8 bases. The CDR3 sequence is 15 residues long. CDR1 and CDR2 from the germline V gene are SGHRS and YFSETQ. This chain's CDR3 is CXSSLVPGGYEKLFF. CDR3 DNA sequence: TGCRCCAGCAGCTTGGTGCCAGGGGGCTATGAAAAACTGTTTTTT.

CDR3 DNA sequence: TGCGCCAGCAGCCAAGAGGGGACTAGCGGGAGGTACGAGCAGTACTTC. Amino acids: CASSQEGTSGRYEQYF. The J gene is TRBJ2-7, the V gene TRBV4-1; 15 bases map to TRBD2. Unmatched junction bases numbered 1, after V lost 0 bases and J lost 4 bases. Germline V gene sequence: CDR1 MGHRA, CDR2 YSYEKL. The CDR3 sequence is 16 residues long.

This clone was counted only a few times. This chain connects TRBV19 to TRBJ1-4, with D perhaps TRBD1 (5 bases). The ends were cut back, 3 bases at V and 5 bases at J, with 13 bases in the middle. The CDR3 covers 15 residues. Germline V gene sequence: CDR1 LNHDA, CDR2 SQIVND (reference sequence). CDR3 sequence: CASSIRQGRNEKLFF. CDR3 bases: TGTGCCAGTAGTATCCGGCAGGGAAGGAATGAAAAACTGTTTTTT.

The chain carries TRBV28 and TRBJ2-4; D unclear. With 10 bases removed from V and 3 bases from J, the gap between germline ends came to 19 bases. Germline V gives CDR1 MDHEN, CDR2 SYDVKM. This CDR3 comprises 15 residues. DNA for the CDR3: TGTGCCACCATTGACCGGAGATTCGGCAAAAACATTCAGTACTTC. Its translation is CATIDRRFGKNIQYF.

The table lists this clone with a few counts. The CDR3 region is CASRLSGGPYYEQYF. For the CDR3, the DNA is TGTGCCAGCAGACTGAGCGGGGGCCCTTACTACGAGCAGTACTTC. V gene TRBV28 combines with J gene TRBJ2-7; 8 bases fit TRBD2. The CDR3 length is 15 residues. With 6 bases clipped from V and 3 bases from J, the junction kept 10 bases outside the gene matches. Germline CDR1 reads MDHEN; CDR2 reads SYDVKM.